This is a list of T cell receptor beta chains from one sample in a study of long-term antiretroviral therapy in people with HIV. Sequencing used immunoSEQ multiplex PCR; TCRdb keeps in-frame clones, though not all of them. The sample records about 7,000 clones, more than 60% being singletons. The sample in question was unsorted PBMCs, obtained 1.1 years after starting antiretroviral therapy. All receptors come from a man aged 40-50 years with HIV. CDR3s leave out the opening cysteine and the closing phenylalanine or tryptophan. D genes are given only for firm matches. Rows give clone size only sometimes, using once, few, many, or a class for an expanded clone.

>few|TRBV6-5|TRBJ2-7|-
ASLRGGTQY
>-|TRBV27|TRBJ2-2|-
ASSRQAPTGELF
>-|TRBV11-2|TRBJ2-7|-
ASSPGLIPYEQY
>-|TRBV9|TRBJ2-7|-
AIIRISYEQY
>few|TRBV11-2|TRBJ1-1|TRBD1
ASSARDRGNTEAF
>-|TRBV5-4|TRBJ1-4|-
ASSLGDLFREKLF
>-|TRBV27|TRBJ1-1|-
ASSLSVIHTEAF
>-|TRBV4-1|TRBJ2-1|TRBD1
ASSPTGDEQF
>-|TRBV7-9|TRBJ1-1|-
ASSPQGHRDGTEAF
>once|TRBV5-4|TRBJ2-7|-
ASSPEGGYSSYEQY
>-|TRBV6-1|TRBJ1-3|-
ASSDRGAGNTIY
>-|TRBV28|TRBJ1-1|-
ASSLQGSTEAF
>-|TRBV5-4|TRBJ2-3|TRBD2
ASSLRLAGLTDTQY
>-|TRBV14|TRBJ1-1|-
ASSQSRNTEAF
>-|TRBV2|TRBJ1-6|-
ASSERNNSPLH
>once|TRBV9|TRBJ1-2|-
ASSGQEIYGYT
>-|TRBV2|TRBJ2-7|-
ASSERLLGAYEQY